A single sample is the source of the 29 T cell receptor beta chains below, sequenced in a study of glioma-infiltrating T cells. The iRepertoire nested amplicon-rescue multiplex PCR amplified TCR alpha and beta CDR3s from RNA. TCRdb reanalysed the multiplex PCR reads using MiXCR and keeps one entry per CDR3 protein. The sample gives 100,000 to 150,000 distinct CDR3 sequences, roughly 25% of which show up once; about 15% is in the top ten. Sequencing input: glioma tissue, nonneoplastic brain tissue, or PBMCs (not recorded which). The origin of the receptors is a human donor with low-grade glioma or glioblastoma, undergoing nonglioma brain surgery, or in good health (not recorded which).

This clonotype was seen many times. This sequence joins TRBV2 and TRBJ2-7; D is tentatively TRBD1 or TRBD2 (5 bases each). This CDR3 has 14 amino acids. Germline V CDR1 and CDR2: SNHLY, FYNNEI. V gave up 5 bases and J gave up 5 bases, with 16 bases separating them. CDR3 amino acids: CASSRRRTTDEQYF. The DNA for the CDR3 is TGTGCCAGCAGTAGAAGGAGGACAACGGACGAGCAGTACTTC.

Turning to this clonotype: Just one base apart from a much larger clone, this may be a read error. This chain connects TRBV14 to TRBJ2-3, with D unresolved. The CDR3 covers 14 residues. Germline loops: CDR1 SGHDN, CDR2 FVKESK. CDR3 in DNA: TGTGCCGGCAGCCAAGATTCGAACGCAGATACGCAGTATTTT. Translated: CAGSQDSNADTQYF.

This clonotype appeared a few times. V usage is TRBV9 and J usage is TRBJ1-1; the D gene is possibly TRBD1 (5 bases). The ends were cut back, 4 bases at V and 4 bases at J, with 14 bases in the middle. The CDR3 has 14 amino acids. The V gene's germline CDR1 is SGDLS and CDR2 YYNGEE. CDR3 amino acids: CASSPMGLGTEAFF. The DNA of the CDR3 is TGTGCCAGCAGCCCCATGGGGCTGGGCACTGAAGCTTTCTTT.

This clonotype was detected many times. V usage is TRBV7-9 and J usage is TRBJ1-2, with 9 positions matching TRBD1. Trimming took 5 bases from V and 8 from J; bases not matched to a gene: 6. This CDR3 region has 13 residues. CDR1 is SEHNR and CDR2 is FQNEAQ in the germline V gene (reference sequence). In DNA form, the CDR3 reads TGTGCCAGCAGCCTGGACAGGGGAGGCGGCTACACCTTC. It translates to CASSLDRGGGYTF.

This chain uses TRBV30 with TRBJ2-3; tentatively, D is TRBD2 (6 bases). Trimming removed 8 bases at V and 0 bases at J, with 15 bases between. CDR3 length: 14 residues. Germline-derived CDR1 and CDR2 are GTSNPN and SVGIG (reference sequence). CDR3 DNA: TGTGCCGGCAAGAGCGGGTTGAGCACAGATACGCAGTATTTT. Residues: CAGKSGLSTDTQYF.

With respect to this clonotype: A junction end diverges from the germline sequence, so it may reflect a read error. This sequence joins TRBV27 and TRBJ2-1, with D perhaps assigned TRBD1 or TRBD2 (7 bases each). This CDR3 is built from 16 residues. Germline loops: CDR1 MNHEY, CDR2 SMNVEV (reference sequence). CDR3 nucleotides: TGTGCCAGCAGTCCCCCGGCAGGGGGGGGTTACAACGAGCAGTTCTTC. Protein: CASSPPAGGGYNEQFF.

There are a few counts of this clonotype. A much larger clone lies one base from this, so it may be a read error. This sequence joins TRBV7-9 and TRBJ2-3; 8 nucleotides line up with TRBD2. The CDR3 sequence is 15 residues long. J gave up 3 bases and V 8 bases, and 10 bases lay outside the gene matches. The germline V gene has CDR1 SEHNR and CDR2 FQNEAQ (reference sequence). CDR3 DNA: TGTGCCAGCCGCCCCGCCGGGAGGGGTACAGATACGCAGTATTTT. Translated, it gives CASRPAGRGTDTQYF.

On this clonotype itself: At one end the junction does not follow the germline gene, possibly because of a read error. For the CDR3, the DNA is TGTGCCAGCAGTTACGGTGGGACAACCTACAATGACCAGTTCTTC. This translates into CASSYGGTTYNDQFF. This rearrangement joins TRBV6-2 or TRBV6-3 to TRBJ2-1; D is possibly TRBD1 (6 bases). Germline-derived CDR1 and CDR2 are MNHEY and SVGEGT. The CDR3 has 15 residues.

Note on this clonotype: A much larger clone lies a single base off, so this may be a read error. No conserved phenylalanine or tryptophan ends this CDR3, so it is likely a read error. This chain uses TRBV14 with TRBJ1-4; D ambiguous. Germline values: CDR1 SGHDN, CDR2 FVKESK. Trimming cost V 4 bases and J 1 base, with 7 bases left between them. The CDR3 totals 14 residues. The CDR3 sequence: CASSRSRTNEKLFL. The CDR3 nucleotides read TGTGCCAGCAGCCGTTCTCGAACTAATGAAAAACTGTTTCTT.

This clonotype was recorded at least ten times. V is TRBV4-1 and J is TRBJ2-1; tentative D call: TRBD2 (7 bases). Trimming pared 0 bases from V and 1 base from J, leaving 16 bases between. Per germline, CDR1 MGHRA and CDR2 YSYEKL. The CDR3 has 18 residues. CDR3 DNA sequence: TGCGCCAGCAGCCAAGATCCCCGGGGGGCAGTGTCCTACAATGAGCAGTTCTTC. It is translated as CASSQDPRGAVSYNEQFF.

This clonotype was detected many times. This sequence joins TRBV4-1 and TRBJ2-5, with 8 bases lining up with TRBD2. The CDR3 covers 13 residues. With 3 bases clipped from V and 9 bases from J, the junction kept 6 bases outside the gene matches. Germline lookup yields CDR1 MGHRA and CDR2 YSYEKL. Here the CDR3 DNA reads TGCGCCAGCAGCCAGCTTGTCGGGGGGGCCCAGTACTTC. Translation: CASSQLVGGAQYF.

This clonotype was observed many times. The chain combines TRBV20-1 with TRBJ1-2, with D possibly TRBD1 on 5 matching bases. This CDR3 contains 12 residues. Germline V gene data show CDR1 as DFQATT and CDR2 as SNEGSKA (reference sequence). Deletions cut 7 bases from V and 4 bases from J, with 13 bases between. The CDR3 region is CSGTTQGYGYTF. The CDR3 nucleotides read TGCAGTGGAACCACCCAGGGCTATGGCTACACCTTC.

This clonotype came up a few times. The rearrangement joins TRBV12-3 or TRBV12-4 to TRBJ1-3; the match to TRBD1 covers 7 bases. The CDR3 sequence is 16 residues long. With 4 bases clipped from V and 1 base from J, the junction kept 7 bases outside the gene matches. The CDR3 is CASSSPGGFSGNTIYF. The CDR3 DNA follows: TGTGCCAGCAGTTCGCCAGGGGGGTTTTCTGGAAACACCATATATTTT.

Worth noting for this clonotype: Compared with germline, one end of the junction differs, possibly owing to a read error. CDR3 sequence (DNA): TGTGCCCGCGGCGCGTGGGGCCCCTCCGCGCCGTCCTTC. Residues: CARGAWGPSAPSF. The chain links TRBV6-2 or TRBV6-3 to TRBJ2-7; possible D gene TRBD1, 5 bases. Germline V gene sequence: CDR1 MNHEY, CDR2 SVGEGT. This CDR3 has 13 residues.

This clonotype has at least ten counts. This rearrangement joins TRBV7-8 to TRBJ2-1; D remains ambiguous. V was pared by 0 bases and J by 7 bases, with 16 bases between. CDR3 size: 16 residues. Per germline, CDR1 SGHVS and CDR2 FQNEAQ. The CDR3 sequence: CASSLAPRSVWNEQFF. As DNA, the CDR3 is TGTGCCAGCAGCTTAGCCCCTAGGTCTGTGTGGAATGAGCAGTTCTTC.

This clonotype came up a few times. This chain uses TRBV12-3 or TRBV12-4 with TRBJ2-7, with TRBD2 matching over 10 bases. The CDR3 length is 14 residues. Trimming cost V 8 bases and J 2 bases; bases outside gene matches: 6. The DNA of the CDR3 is TGTGCCAGCCTTCCAAGCGGGAGGGCCTACGAGCAGTACTTC. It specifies CASLPSGRAYEQYF.

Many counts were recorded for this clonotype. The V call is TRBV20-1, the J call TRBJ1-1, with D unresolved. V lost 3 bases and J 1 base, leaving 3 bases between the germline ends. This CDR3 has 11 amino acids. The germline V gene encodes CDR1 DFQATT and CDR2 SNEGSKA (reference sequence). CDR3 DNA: TGCAGTGCTAGCCGGAACACTGAAGCTTTCTTT. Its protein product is CSASRNTEAFF.

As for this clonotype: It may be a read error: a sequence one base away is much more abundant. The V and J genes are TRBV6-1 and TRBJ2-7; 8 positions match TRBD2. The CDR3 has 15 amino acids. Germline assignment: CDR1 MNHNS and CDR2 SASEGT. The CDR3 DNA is TGTGCCAGCAGCCTCCGTCATAGCGGGAAGTACGAGCGGTACTTC. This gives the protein CASSLRHSGKYERYF.

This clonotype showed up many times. The CDR3 here is CASSLEPGSPYYNSPLHF. As DNA, the CDR3 is TGCGCCAGCAGCTTGGAGCCGGGATCACCATACTATAATTCACCCCTCCACTTT. The J gene is TRBJ1-6, the V gene TRBV5-1; D is ambiguous. Trimming removed 0 bases from V and 3 bases from J, with 16 bases in between. This CDR3 contains 18 residues. Germline V CDR1 and CDR2: SGHRS, YFSETQ.

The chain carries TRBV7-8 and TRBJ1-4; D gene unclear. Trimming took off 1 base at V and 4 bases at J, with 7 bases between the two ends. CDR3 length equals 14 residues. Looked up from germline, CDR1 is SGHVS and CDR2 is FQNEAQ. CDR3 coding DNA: TGTGCCAGCAGCTTAGAGCCGATTAATGAAAAACTGTTTTTT. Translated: CASSLEPINEKLFF.

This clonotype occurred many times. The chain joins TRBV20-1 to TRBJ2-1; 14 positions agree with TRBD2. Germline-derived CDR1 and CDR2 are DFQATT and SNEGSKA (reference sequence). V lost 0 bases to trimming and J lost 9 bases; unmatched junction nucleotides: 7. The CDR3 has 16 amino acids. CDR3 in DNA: TGCAGTGCTAGAGATCGGGGACTAGCGGGAGTCGGTGAGCAGTTCTTC. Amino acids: CSARDRGLAGVGEQFF.

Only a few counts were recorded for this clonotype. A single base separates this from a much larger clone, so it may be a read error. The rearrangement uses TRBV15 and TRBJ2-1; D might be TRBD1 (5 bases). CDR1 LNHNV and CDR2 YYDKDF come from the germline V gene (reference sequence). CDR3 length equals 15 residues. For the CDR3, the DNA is TGTGCCACCAGCGGAGATGTCAGGGATAATACTGAGCAGTTCTTC. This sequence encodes CATSGDVRDNTEQFF.

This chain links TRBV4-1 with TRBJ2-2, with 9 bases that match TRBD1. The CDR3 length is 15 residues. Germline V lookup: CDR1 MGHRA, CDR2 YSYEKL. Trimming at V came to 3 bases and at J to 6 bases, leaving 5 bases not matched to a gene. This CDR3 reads CASSQGTGRPGELFF. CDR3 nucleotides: TGCGCCAGCAGCCAGGGGACAGGGAGGCCCGGGGAGCTGTTTTTT.

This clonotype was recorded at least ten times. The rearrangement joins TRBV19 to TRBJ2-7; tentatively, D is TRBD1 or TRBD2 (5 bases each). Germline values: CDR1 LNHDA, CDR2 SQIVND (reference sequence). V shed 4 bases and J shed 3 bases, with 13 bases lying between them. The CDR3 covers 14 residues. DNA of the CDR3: TGTGCCAGTAGTACCCCGGGGACGTACTACGAGCAGTACTTC. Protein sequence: CASSTPGTYYEQYF. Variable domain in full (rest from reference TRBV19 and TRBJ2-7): DGGITQSPKYLFRKEGQNVTLSCEQNLNHDAMYWYRQDPGQGLRLIYYSQIVNDFQKGDIAEGYSVSREKKESFPLTVTSAQKNPTAFYLCASSTPGTYYEQYFGPGTRLTVT.

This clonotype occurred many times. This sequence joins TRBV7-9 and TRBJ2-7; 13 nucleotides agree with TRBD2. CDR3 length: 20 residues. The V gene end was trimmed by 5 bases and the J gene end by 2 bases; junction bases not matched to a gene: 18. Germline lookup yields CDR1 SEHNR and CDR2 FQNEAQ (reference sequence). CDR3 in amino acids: CASSTSLTSGRPRRTYEQYF. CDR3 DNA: TGTGCCAGCAGCACCTCCTTGACTAGCGGGAGGCCCCGGAGGACCTACGAGCAGTACTTC.

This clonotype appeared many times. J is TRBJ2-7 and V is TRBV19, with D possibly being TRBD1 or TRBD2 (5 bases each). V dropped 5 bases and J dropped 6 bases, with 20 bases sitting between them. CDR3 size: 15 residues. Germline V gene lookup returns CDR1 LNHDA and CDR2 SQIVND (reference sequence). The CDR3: CASSSTRDVRFEQYF. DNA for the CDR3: TGTGCCAGTAGTTCCACACGGGACGTGCGATTCGAGCAGTACTTC.

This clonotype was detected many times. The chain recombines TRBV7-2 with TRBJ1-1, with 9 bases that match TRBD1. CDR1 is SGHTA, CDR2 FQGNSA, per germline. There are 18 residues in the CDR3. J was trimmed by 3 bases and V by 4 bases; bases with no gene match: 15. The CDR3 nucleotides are TGTGCCAGCAGCTCTTCGCCCTACAGGGGGCGGGGGGACACTGAAGCTTTCTTT. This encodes CASSSSPYRGRGDTEAFF.

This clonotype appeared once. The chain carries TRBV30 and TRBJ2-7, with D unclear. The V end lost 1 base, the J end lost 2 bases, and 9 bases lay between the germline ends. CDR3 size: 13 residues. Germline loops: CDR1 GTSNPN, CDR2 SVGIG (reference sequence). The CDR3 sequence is CAWSEDSPYEQYF. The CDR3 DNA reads TGTGCCTGGAGTGAAGACTCACCCTACGAGCAGTACTTC.

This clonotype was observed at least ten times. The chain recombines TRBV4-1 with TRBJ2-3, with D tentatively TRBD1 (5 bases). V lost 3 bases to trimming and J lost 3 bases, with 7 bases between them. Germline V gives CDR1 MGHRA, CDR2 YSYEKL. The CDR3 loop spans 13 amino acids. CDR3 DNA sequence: TGCGCCAGCAGCCAGGCAGGGACAGATACGCAGTATTTT. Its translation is CASSQAGTDTQYF.